The 21 T cell receptor beta chains given below trace back to one sample, sequenced in a study of blood T cells in healthy people across ages. Through a sample-barcoded 5' primer and a J-beta primer mix, a second PCR was run for about 6 to 11 cycles. Each CDR3 protein gets one entry after TCRdb re-called the 5' RACE reads with MiXCR. The sample has 1.5 million to 2 million distinct CDR3 sequences; about two fifths are singletons. Sequenced input: blood. The receptor source for this set is a human donor in good health.

The chain has TRBV7-2 and TRBJ2-3; D tentatively fits TRBD1 or TRBD2 (5 bases each). The CDR3 runs to 14 residues. The V gene's germline CDR1 is SGHTA and CDR2 FQGNSA. The V and J ends lost 1 base and 6 bases respectively, with 11 bases between them. The CDR3, as DNA: TGTGCCAGCAGCTTAGACGGGGCCACGGATACGCAGTATTTT. As protein: CASSLDGATDTQYF.

This clonotype turned up a few times. V and J are TRBV7-8 and TRBJ1-2; a possible D gene is TRBD1 (5 bases). This CDR3 spans 14 amino acids. Germline values: CDR1 SGHVS, CDR2 FQNEAQ. The V gene lost 3 bases and the J gene lost 2 bases, with 10 bases spanning the gap. The CDR3 region is CASSFDSQNYGYTF. CDR3 DNA sequence: TGTGCCAGCAGCTTTGACAGCCAAAACTATGGCTACACCTTC.

This clonotype was detected only a few times. The chain combines TRBV28 with TRBJ2-7, with D perhaps TRBD1 (5 bases). This CDR3 spans 13 amino acids. Trimming left V 3 bases short and J 3 bases short, with 9 bases between. CDR1 and CDR2 from the germline V gene are MDHEN and SYDVKM. CDR3 nucleotide sequence: TGTGCCAGCAGTTTTGGGGCTCTCTACGAGCAGTACTTC. Its translation: CASSFGALYEQYF. Looking up the rest from reference TRBV28 and TRBJ2-7 gives the full variable domain: DVKVTQSSRYLVKRTGEKVFLECVQDMDHENMFWYRQDPGLGLRLIYFSYDVKMKEKGDIPEGYSVSREKKERFSLILESASTNQTSMYLCASSFGALYEQYFGPGTRLTVT.

DNA of the CDR3: TGTGCCAGCAGTGATCTAGGGACAGGGTTCACTGAAGCTTTCTTT. Its protein is CASSDLGTGFTEAFF. The J gene is TRBJ1-1, the V gene TRBV6-5; 9 positions match TRBD1. V was pared by 5 bases and J by 4 bases, with 8 bases of the junction left unmatched. The germline V gene encodes CDR1 MNHEY and CDR2 SVGAGI. The CDR3 totals 15 residues.

This chain uses TRBV11-1 with TRBJ2-5; 8 bases agree with TRBD1. This CDR3 comprises 16 residues. The V and J ends lost 5 bases and 11 bases, in that order; junction bases with no gene match: 19. Germline V gives CDR1 SGHAT, CDR2 FQDESV (reference sequence). CDR3 nucleotides: TGTGCCAGCAGCGTTTCCGGGACAGGCGACTACAATGAGCAGTACTTC. Translation gives CASSVSGTGDYNEQYF.

The rearrangement joins TRBV12-3 or TRBV12-4 to TRBJ2-7; unclear D gene. V lost 6 bases and J 3 bases, leaving 15 bases between the germline ends. This CDR3 region has 14 residues. Here the CDR3 reads CASSSSPTRYEQYF. The CDR3 DNA is TGTGCCAGCAGCTCAAGCCCGACTCGCTACGAGCAGTACTTC.

The CDR3 loop reads CASRPGQGGREQYF. In DNA, the CDR3 is TGTGCCAGCAGGCCTGGACAGGGGGGGCGCGAGCAGTACTTC. V gene TRBV5-5 combines with J gene TRBJ2-4, with 10 bases aligning to TRBD1. Judging by the DNA end, TRBJ2-7 fits better; the J call may be wrong. CDR1 is SGHKS and CDR2 is YYEKEE in the germline V gene (reference sequence). CDR3 size: 14 residues.

As regards this clonotype: This sequence may be a read error, since a much larger clone differs from it by one base. This chain joins TRBV4-2 and TRBJ2-3; a possible D gene is TRBD2 (6 bases). The germline V gene has CDR1 LGHNA and CDR2 YNFKEQ. The CDR3 runs 16 residues. The CDR3 here is CAGSHQLGGTIDTQYF. CDR3 in DNA: TGTGCCGGCAGCCATCAACTGGGGGGAACAATAGATACGCAGTATTTT.

The chain has TRBV6-2 or TRBV6-3 and TRBJ2-5; 8 bases match TRBD1. CDR3 length: 15 amino acids. The germline V gene has CDR1 MNHEY and CDR2 SVGEGT. The V and J ends lost 7 bases and 0 bases, in that order; junction bases with no gene match: 7. As DNA, the CDR3 is TGTGCCAGCACGAACCCGGGACAGGACCAAGAGACCCAGTACTTC. As protein: CASTNPGQDQETQYF.

This clonotype was seen a handful of times. This chain uses TRBV12-3 or TRBV12-4 with TRBJ2-1, with a possible D match to TRBD2 (5 bases). The germline V and J ends were trimmed by 0 bases and 3 bases, with 9 bases remaining between them. The CDR3 spans 15 residues. CDR3: CASSLAGVLYNEQFF. In DNA form, the CDR3 reads TGTGCCAGCAGTTTAGCCGGGGTGCTCTACAATGAGCAGTTCTTC.

This chain connects TRBV6-1 to TRBJ2-3; D gene ambiguous. Germline V gives CDR1 MNHNS, CDR2 SASEGT. The V end was cut by 4 bases, the J end by 3 bases, with 17 bases between. The CDR3 loop spans 16 amino acids. Written as DNA, the CDR3 is TGTGCCAGCAGTGGCTTTGGCCCCCGAAGGACAGATACGCAGTATTTT. Translated: CASSGFGPRRTDTQYF.

The chain combines TRBV12-3 or TRBV12-4 with TRBJ2-1; 9 nucleotides match TRBD1. Germline trimming cut 4 bases from V and 3 bases from J; bases unmatched to any gene: 7. The CDR3 runs 16 residues. As DNA, the CDR3 is TGTGCCAGCAGTTGGATACAGGGGGCTCGCTACAATGAGCAGTTCTTC. Amino acid sequence: CASSWIQGARYNEQFF.

This chain joins TRBV7-9 and TRBJ1-2; D remains unclear. The V gene's germline CDR1 is SEHNR and CDR2 FQNEAQ (reference sequence). The CDR3 totals 14 residues. Trimming shortened V by 7 bases and J by 6 bases, and 18 bases separated the two germline ends. For the CDR3, the DNA is TGTGCCAGCACTACAACGAAACAGCGGAATGGCTACACCTTC. The encoded protein is CASTTTKQRNGYTF.

This chain links TRBV5-1 with TRBJ1-1; D is unresolved. CDR3 length: 13 amino acids. V dropped 4 bases and J dropped 4 bases, with 11 bases sitting between them. The germline gives CDR1 SGHRS, CDR2 YFSETQ. This CDR3 reads CASSADGTTEAFF. The CDR3 DNA follows: TGCGCCAGCAGCGCGGACGGAACCACTGAAGCTTTCTTT.

The table lists this clonotype with many counts. V and J are TRBV12-3 or TRBV12-4 and TRBJ2-5, with D maybe TRBD2 (6 bases). The CDR3 is 13 amino acids. V was trimmed by 6 bases and J by 3 bases, leaving 11 bases between them. This CDR3 reads CASRLGLKETQYF. Written as DNA, the CDR3 is TGTGCCAGCAGGTTGGGACTCAAAGAGACCCAGTACTTC.

On this clonotype itself: It is unclear where the CDR3 begins or ends on the DNA, so no DNA is shown, and the CDR3 is as TCRdb lists it. The gene calls are TRBV29-1 and TRBJ1-1; the table gives TRBD1 as D, unverified against the DNA. Per the germline V gene, CDR1 is SQVTM and CDR2 is ANQGSEA. The CDR3 has 21 residues if both end residues are counted. The CDR3 sequence is CSVEVRASYEQYFGPGTEVFF.

With regard to this clonotype: The germline gene is not matched at one end of the junction; a read error may be the cause. The chain links TRBV7-8 to TRBJ2-1; D uncertain. From germline, CDR1 is SGHVS and CDR2 FQNEAQ. The CDR3 loop spans 12 amino acids. CDR3 sequence reads: CGSSPRYNEQFF. Written as DNA, the CDR3 is TGTGGCAGCAGCCCCAGATACAATGAGCAGTTCTTC.

This clonotype was counted between two and nine times. The chain is built from TRBV20-1 and TRBJ2-7; D gene ambiguous. V was shortened by 7 bases and J by 5 bases, with 15 bases between the two germline ends. The germline V gene has CDR1 DFQATT and CDR2 SNEGSKA (reference sequence). The CDR3 runs 12 residues. The DNA for the CDR3 is TGCAGTGTGATGGAAGATACGAACGAGCAGTACTTC. The encoded protein is CSVMEDTNEQYF.

The CDR3 nucleotides are TGTGCCAGCTCACCACCGATAAGCGGGGGGATCCAAGAGACCCAGTACTTC. As protein: CASSPPISGGIQETQYF. V is TRBV18 and J is TRBJ2-4, with TRBD2 matching over 9 bases. The J call is uncertain, as TRBJ2-5 better fits the DNA end. The germline CDR1 and CDR2 sequences are KGHSH and LQKENI. The CDR3 is 17 residues long.

The chain is built from TRBV9 and TRBJ2-1, with D perhaps TRBD2 (5 bases). The V and J ends lost 3 bases and 7 bases respectively, with 11 bases between them. Germline V gene data show CDR1 as SGDLS and CDR2 as YYNGEE. There are 13 residues in the CDR3. Written as DNA, the CDR3 is TGTGCCAGCAGCGCCGACCCGGGGAATGAGCAGTTCTTC. This translates into CASSADPGNEQFF.

J is TRBJ2-7 and V is TRBV15; no reliable D call. The CDR3 runs to 18 residues. In germline, CDR1 is LNHNV, CDR2 YYDKDF (reference sequence). The ends were cut back, 2 bases at V and 0 bases at J, with 20 bases in the middle. The CDR3 region has the DNA TGTGCCACCAGCAGAACCCTTCTACCCTTATATAGCTCCTACGAGCAGTACTTC. Protein sequence: CATSRTLLPLYSSYEQYF.